This note documents a single T cell receptor beta chain sequence. This entry belongs to a study of CD8 T cells in Susac syndrome. The RNA input was 0.5 to 1 ug, and it was reverse transcribed with random hexamers. TCRdb passed the immunoSEQ multiplex PCR reads through MiXCR, listing each CDR3 protein once. The sample has some 300,000 distinct CDR3 sequences, about 82% seen once; the top ten hold around 0.21%. CDR1 and CDR2 from the germline V gene are MNHNS and SASEGT. The CDR3 spans 16 residues. Trimming removed 6 bases from V and 0 bases from J; junction bases left unmatched: 7. Sequencing input: CD8+ T cells from PBMCs. The rearrangement joins TRBV6-1 to TRBJ2-1, with 8 bases matching TRBD2. This TCR was recovered from a human donor with multiple sclerosis. In DNA form, the CDR3 reads TGTGCCAGCAGCGCTTCCGGGACTAGCTCCTACAATGAGCAGTTCTTC. Its translation: CASSASGTSSYNEQFF.